Each of the 2 T cell receptor beta chains below was sequenced from the same sample in a study of graft-versus-host responses after intestinal transplantation. No antigen has been assigned to these receptors. Produced via immunoSEQ multiplex PCR; TCRdb's table is partial and in-frame only. The table shows 80,000 to 100,000 clones, with approximately 90% occurring only once. Sequenced material: unstimulated CD4+ T cells sorted from spleen or lymph node cells, taken before intestinal transplant. Source of these receptors: a human donor who received an intestinal transplant.

This chain joins TRBV28 and TRBJ2-7; 9 nucleotides match TRBD2. The CDR3 consists of 15 residues. The junction had 6 bases not matched to a gene; V was cut back by 4 bases and J by 2 bases. Per germline, CDR1 MDHEN and CDR2 SYDVKM. Here the CDR3 reads CASSSPGLATYEQYF. The CDR3 region has the DNA TGTGCCAGCAGTTCACCGGGACTAGCAACCTACGAGCAGTACTTC.

This chain joins TRBV18 and TRBJ2-7; 7 bases are shared with TRBD1. Looked up from germline, CDR1 is KGHSH and CDR2 is LQKENI. There are 15 residues in the CDR3. After removal of 2 bases from V and 6 bases from J, the junction contained 10 bases not matched to a gene. The CDR3 sequence is CASSPWDSAGSEQYF. For the CDR3, the DNA is TGTGCCAGCTCACCATGGGACAGCGCAGGGTCCGAGCAGTACTTC.